The 30 T cell receptor beta chains reported below all come from one sample, sequenced in a study of T cells in localized non-small cell lung cancer. The table came from immunoSEQ multiplex PCR; TCRdb's copy has only in-frame clones and leaves some out. This table holds about 72,000 clones, 80% to 90% found once. This sample comprised peripheral blood, obtained before any cancer treatment. These receptors all stem from a female donor over 55 with stage I lung adenocarcinoma.

The chain couples TRBV28 to TRBJ2-2; TRBD1 agrees at 8 bases. This CDR3 is 14 amino acids long. CDR1 MDHEN and CDR2 SYDVKM come from the germline V gene. V dropped 7 bases and J dropped 5; count of bases not matched to a gene: 6. In DNA form, the CDR3 reads TGTGCCAGCATATCAGGGGGCAGGACCGGGGAGCTGTTTTTT. It yields the protein CASISGGRTGELFF.

This clone was recorded only once. The chain has TRBV18 and TRBJ2-3; D may be TRBD2 (5 bases). The CDR3 consists of 14 residues. From germline, CDR1 is KGHSH and CDR2 LQKENI. V lost 6 bases to trimming and J lost 3 bases, with 13 bases between them. The CDR3 DNA sequence: TGTGCCAGCTCCCCGTCTCCGGGGACAGATACGCAGTATTTT. Protein: CASSPSPGTDTQYF.

This chain connects TRBV20-1 to TRBJ1-1; D ambiguous. The V end lost 2 bases, the J end lost 10 bases, and 11 bases lay between the germline ends. The CDR3 has 11 amino acids. The germline V gene has CDR1 DFQATT and CDR2 SNEGSKA (reference sequence). The CDR3 is CSARPDRVAFF. DNA for the CDR3: TGCAGTGCTAGACCGGATCGGGTAGCTTTCTTT.

This rearrangement joins TRBV9 to TRBJ2-7, with D hard to call. CDR1 and CDR2 from the germline V gene are SGDLS and YYNGEE. Trimming removed 0 bases at V and 7 bases at J, with 11 bases between. This CDR3 is 13 amino acids long. The DNA of the CDR3 is TGTGCCAGCAGCGTAGAACCGAGTCGGGAGCAGTACTTC. Translation: CASSVEPSREQYF.

The chain combines TRBV7-2 with TRBJ2-1; D might be TRBD2 (7 bases). This CDR3 spans 13 amino acids. V lost 5 bases and J 8 bases, leaving 13 bases between the germline ends. Per the germline V gene, CDR1 is SGHTA and CDR2 is FQGNSA. CDR3: CASSQRGAYEQFF. CDR3 DNA sequence: TGTGCCAGCAGCCAACGGGGGGCCTATGAGCAGTTCTTC.

This chain connects TRBV18 to TRBJ1-4, with D possibly being TRBD1 (5 bases). The CDR3 spans 14 residues. The germline V and J ends were trimmed by 0 bases and 12 bases, with 14 bases remaining between them. Germline lookup yields CDR1 KGHSH and CDR2 LQKENI. The CDR3 reads CASSPPDGGRQLFF. The DNA of the CDR3 is TGTGCCAGCTCACCACCCGACGGGGGGAGGCAACTGTTTTTT. The full variable domain, in which reference TRBV18 and TRBJ1-4 provide the parts outside the CDR3, is NAGVMQNPRHLVRRRGQEARLRCSPMKGHSHVYWYRQLPEEGLKFMVYLQKENIIDESGMPKERFSAEFPKEGPSILRIQQVVRGDSAAYFCASSPPDGGRQLFFGSGTQLSVL.

The chain combines TRBV5-8 with TRBJ1-3, with D perhaps matching TRBD1 (6 bases). Germline CDR1 reads SGHTS; CDR2 reads YDEGEE. CDR3 length: 13 residues. V lost 4 bases and J 4 bases, leaving 9 bases between the germline ends. The CDR3 sequence: CASSNGGGNTIYF. CDR3 bases: TGTGCCAGCAGCAACGGGGGCGGAAACACCATATATTTT.

This clone was seen once. The V gene is TRBV27, the J gene TRBJ2-5; D remains unclear. The V and J ends lost 4 bases and 2 bases respectively, with 14 bases between them. The CDR3 runs 15 residues. From germline, CDR1 is MNHEY and CDR2 SMNVEV (reference sequence). CDR3 sequence reads: CASSSAGPVQETQYF. The CDR3 nucleotides are TGTGCCAGCAGTTCGGCCGGGCCCGTTCAAGAGACCCAGTACTTC.

The chain combines TRBV7-9 with TRBJ1-2, with 8 bases identical to TRBD1. V lost 2 bases, J lost 4 bases, and 3 bases stayed unmatched. CDR3 length equals 14 residues. Germline lookup yields CDR1 SEHNR and CDR2 FQNEAQ (reference sequence). The CDR3 DNA reads as TGTGCCAGCAGCTTACCAACAGGGGGCTATGGCTACACCTTC. Translating gives CASSLPTGGYGYTF.

This clone occurred once. CDR3 region: CASSRDFSTEAFF. As DNA, the CDR3 is TGTGCCAGCAGTCGGGACTTTTCGACTGAAGCTTTCTTT. This rearrangement joins TRBV6-1 to TRBJ1-1, with D possibly being TRBD1 (5 bases). The germline gives CDR1 MNHNS, CDR2 SASEGT. The V end lost 5 bases, the J end lost 5 bases, and 12 bases lay between the germline ends. There are 13 residues in the CDR3.

V and J are TRBV5-6 and TRBJ2-3; the match to TRBD2 covers 15 bases. V lost 2 bases to trimming and J lost 6 bases; unmatched junction nucleotides: 4. Germline assignment: CDR1 SGHDT and CDR2 YYEEEE. This CDR3 spans 16 amino acids. The CDR3: CASSLGLAGGEDTQYF. CDR3 coding DNA: TGTGCCAGCAGCTTAGGACTAGCGGGAGGGGAGGATACGCAGTATTTT.

This clone was seen a single time. The J gene is TRBJ1-1, the V gene TRBV4-1, with D perhaps matching TRBD1 (5 bases). The germline gives CDR1 MGHRA, CDR2 YSYEKL. CDR3 size: 13 residues. V lost 0 bases, J lost 13 bases, and 15 bases lay in between. CDR3 nucleotides: TGCGCCAGCAGCCAAGATCTGACACGGGGGGTTTTCTTT. Encoded protein: CASSQDLTRGVFF.

The sample holds a few counts of this clone. This chain's CDR3 is CASSHAADSGANVLTF. Written as DNA, the CDR3 is TGTGCCAGCAGCCACGCAGCAGACTCTGGGGCCAACGTCCTGACTTTC. The chain carries TRBV4-2 and TRBJ2-6, with D unclear. Germline V gives CDR1 LGHNA, CDR2 YNFKEQ. The V and J ends lost 3 bases and 0 bases respectively, with 9 bases between them. This CDR3 is built from 16 residues.

The genes are TRBV20-1 and TRBJ1-2; tentatively, D is TRBD1 (5 bases). The CDR3 runs 11 residues. The germline V gene encodes CDR1 DFQATT and CDR2 SNEGSKA (reference sequence). V lost 6 bases, J lost 4 bases, and 9 bases lay in between. The CDR3 region has the DNA TGCAGTGCGCAAGGGGTCTATGGCTACACCTTC. It yields the protein CSAQGVYGYTF.

The V and J genes are TRBV7-9 and TRBJ1-2; D is unclear. CDR3 length: 13 amino acids. Germline V gene data show CDR1 as SEHNR and CDR2 as FQNEAQ (reference sequence). V gave up 3 bases and J gave up 2 bases, with 7 bases separating them. CDR3 protein: CASSFAVNYGYTF. In DNA form, the CDR3 reads TGTGCCAGCAGCTTTGCAGTCAACTATGGCTACACCTTC.

The chain recombines TRBV10-3 with TRBJ2-7; 7 bases align to TRBD1. The CDR3 spans 12 residues. Looked up from germline, CDR1 is ENHRY and CDR2 is SYGVKD. J was trimmed by 3 bases and V by 6 bases; bases with no gene match: 2. CDR3 region: CAIRGDSYEQYF. As DNA, the CDR3 is TGTGCCATCAGGGGGGACAGCTACGAGCAGTACTTC.

This clone occurred many times. CDR3: CASSGLLRAEAFF. CDR3 bases: TGTGCCAGTTCGGGACTCCTTAGAGCTGAAGCTTTCTTT. This chain connects TRBV19 to TRBJ1-1; D perhaps matches TRBD1 (5 bases). CDR1 LNHDA and CDR2 SQIVND come from the germline V gene (reference sequence). This CDR3 comprises 13 residues. V was clipped by 8 bases and J by 6 bases, with 16 bases between them.

The chain links TRBV6-5 to TRBJ1-1; D is ambiguous. Trimming left V 7 bases short and J 0 bases short, with 9 bases between. Germline loops: CDR1 MNHEY, CDR2 SVGAGI. This CDR3 is 13 amino acids long. The CDR3 region is CASTFKLNTEAFF. The CDR3 DNA reads as TGTGCCAGCACCTTTAAGTTGAACACTGAAGCTTTCTTT.

The rearrangement links TRBV11-2 to TRBJ2-1, with a tentative D call TRBD2 (5 bases). Germline-derived CDR1 and CDR2 are SGHAT and FQNNGV. CDR3 length equals 13 residues. Deletions cut 5 bases from V and 7 bases from J, with 12 bases between. The CDR3 coding sequence is TGTGCCAGCAGCCCGACGACTATTAATGAGCAGTTCTTC. It codes for CASSPTTINEQFF.

V gene TRBV5-4 combines with J gene TRBJ2-7, with D maybe TRBD1 (6 bases). Trimming shortened V by 4 bases and J by 6 bases, and 20 bases separated the two germline ends. The CDR3 has 15 amino acids. Germline V gene sequence: CDR1 SGHNT, CDR2 YYREEE (reference sequence). CDR3 sequence reads: CASSGLGHPSGEQYF. CDR3 nucleotides: TGTGCCAGCAGCGGGCTGGGACACCCGTCGGGCGAGCAGTACTTC.

This clone was observed a few times. The V call is TRBV19, the J call TRBJ1-6; TRBD1 matches 12 bases. CDR1 is LNHDA, CDR2 SQIVND, per germline (reference sequence). V lost 3 bases to trimming and J lost 4 bases; unmatched junction nucleotides: 7. This CDR3 is built from 18 residues. CDR3 loop: CASSIGGTGGTYNSPLHF. Written as DNA, the CDR3 is TGTGCCAGTAGTATCGGAGGGACAGGGGGCACGTATAATTCACCCCTCCACTTT.

This clone was detected a few times. V and J are TRBV27 and TRBJ1-5; 8 bases are a match to TRBD1. The trim removed 6 bases at V and 3 bases at J, leaving 7 bases unmatched. CDR3 length equals 15 residues. CDR1 is MNHEY, CDR2 SMNVEV, per germline (reference sequence). CDR3 sequence reads: CASRTTDRANQPQHF. CDR3 bases: TGTGCCAGCAGAACAACGGACAGGGCCAATCAGCCCCAGCATTTT.

The sample holds a few counts of this clone. V is TRBV30 and J is TRBJ1-5, with D maybe TRBD1 (6 bases). CDR1 is GTSNPN and CDR2 is SVGIG in the germline V gene (reference sequence). V was pared by 2 bases and J by 3 bases, with 14 bases between. CDR3 length: 15 amino acids. CDR3 in amino acids: CAWSNRQVSNQPQHF. DNA for the CDR3: TGTGCCTGGAGTAATCGACAGGTCTCCAATCAGCCCCAGCATTTT.

The CDR3 coding sequence is TGTGCCAGCTGTGTGGCGGGTTCACCCCTCCACTTT. Translation gives CASCVAGSPLHF. The V gene is TRBV4-2, the J gene TRBJ1-6, with D unclear. Germline V gene data show CDR1 as LGHNA and CDR2 as YNFKEQ. Trimming pared 8 bases from V and 9 bases from J, leaving 11 bases between. The CDR3 extends over 12 amino acids.

The J gene is TRBJ2-7, the V gene TRBV7-2; D unclear. With 2 bases removed from V and 6 bases from J, the gap between germline ends came to 5 bases. The CDR3 runs to 11 residues. The germline V gene encodes CDR1 SGHTA and CDR2 FQGNSA. CDR3 in amino acids: CASSLWGEQYF. The CDR3 DNA sequence: TGTGCCAGCAGCTTATGGGGCGAGCAGTACTTC. Looking up the rest from reference TRBV7-2 and TRBJ2-7 gives the full variable domain: GAGVSQSPSNKVTEKGKDVELRCDPISGHTALYWYRQSLGQGLEFLIYFQGNSAPDKSGLPSDRFSAERTGGSVSTLTIQRTQQEDSAVYLCASSLWGEQYFGPGTRLTVT.

The chain combines TRBV9 with TRBJ2-3; 9 bases line up with TRBD1. Germline lookup yields CDR1 SGDLS and CDR2 YYNGEE. V gave up 4 bases and J gave up 4 bases; unmatched junction bases: 7. The CDR3 is 15 amino acids. This CDR3 reads CASSPDRGRSDTQYF. DNA for the CDR3: TGTGCCAGCAGCCCGGACAGGGGTCGGTCAGATACGCAGTATTTT.

The rearrangement uses TRBV7-2 and TRBJ2-3, with 7 bases lining up with TRBD2. This CDR3 region has 12 residues. In germline, CDR1 is SGHTA, CDR2 FQGNSA. V was clipped by 3 bases and J by 8 bases; unmatched bases: 2. DNA of the CDR3: TGTGCCAGCAGCTTTTTAGCGGGTACGCAGTATTTT. Translated: CASSFLAGTQYF.

The chain is built from TRBV5-5 and TRBJ2-5; tentative D call: TRBD1 (6 bases). Germline assignment: CDR1 SGHKS and CDR2 YYEKEE (reference sequence). The CDR3 is 15 amino acids. Trimming shortened V by 0 bases and J by 4 bases, and 13 bases separated the two germline ends. The CDR3 DNA is TGTGCCAGCAGCTTGGAACAGGGAATTTTAGAGACCCAGTACTTC. Translated, it gives CASSLEQGILETQYF.

The V gene is TRBV27, the J gene TRBJ1-1; D gene ambiguous. CDR1 and CDR2 (germline): MNHEY, SMNVEV (reference sequence). The CDR3 consists of 16 residues. V lost 4 bases and J lost 2, with 17 bases in between. The CDR3 spells CASSSLIRAPNTEAFF. The CDR3 coding sequence is TGTGCCAGCAGTTCCCTCATTCGGGCCCCTAACACTGAAGCTTTCTTT.

The rearrangement links TRBV7-3 to TRBJ2-7, with D perhaps TRBD2 (5 bases). The germline V gene encodes CDR1 SGHTA and CDR2 FQGTGA. The CDR3 contains 14 residues. V was clipped by 5 bases and J by 4 bases, with 15 bases between them. CDR3 region: CASSPRRLWYEQYF. In nucleotides, the CDR3 is TGTGCCAGCAGCCCAAGGAGGCTCTGGTACGAGCAGTACTTC.